These 9 T cell receptor beta chains were all obtained from the same sample, sequenced in a study of breast tumors, draining lymph nodes, adjacent tissues. Breast cancer patients provided tissue from their axillary draining lymph nodes. One entry per CDR3 protein, called by TCRdb with MiXCR from the multiplex PCR reads. Of more than 200,000 distinct CDR3 sequences listed, about 32% were seen once; the top ten hold 1.4%. Sequenced input: axillary lymph node tissue. All receptors come from a female donor with breast cancer. Some clones in this sample may be carry-over from other donors' samples.

V is TRBV15 and J is TRBJ2-1; 7 nucleotides align to TRBD2. The V gene end was trimmed by 5 bases and the J gene end by 6 bases; junction bases not matched to a gene: 7. The CDR3 consists of 14 residues. Germline lookup yields CDR1 LNHNV and CDR2 YYDKDF (reference sequence). The CDR3 region is CATSPAGAANEQFF. In DNA form, the CDR3 reads TGTGCCACCAGCCCGGCGGGAGCGGCCAATGAGCAGTTCTTC.

This clonotype came up many times. The chain employs TRBV5-1 and TRBJ2-2, with 16 positions matching TRBD2. Unmatched junction bases numbered 5, after V lost 4 bases and J lost 5 bases. The CDR3 covers 17 residues. The germline CDR1 and CDR2 sequences are SGHRS and YFSETQ. The CDR3, as DNA: TGCGCCAGCAGCCCGGGACTAGCGGGAGGGCAGACCGGGGAGCTGTTTTTT. This sequence encodes CASSPGLAGGQTGELFF. Variable domain in full (rest from reference TRBV5-1 and TRBJ2-2): KAGVTQTPRYLIKTRGQQVTLSCSPISGHRSVSWYQQTPGQGLQFLFEYFSETQRNKGNFPGRFSGRQFSNSRSEMNVSTLELGDSALYLCASSPGLAGGQTGELFFGEGSRLTVL.

The chain couples TRBV29-1 to TRBJ2-7; 7 positions agree with TRBD1. CDR3 size: 12 residues. Germline loops: CDR1 SQVTM, CDR2 ANQGSEA. Losses at the gene ends were 5 bases for V and 5 bases for J; bases not matched to a gene: 6. This CDR3 reads CSVSGQNNEQYF. CDR3 in DNA: TGCAGCGTTTCGGGACAGAACAACGAGCAGTACTTC.

The V and J genes are TRBV20-1 and TRBJ2-3; 12 bases align to TRBD2. Germline lookup yields CDR1 DFQATT and CDR2 SNEGSKA (reference sequence). Losses at the gene ends were 1 base for V and 0 bases for J; bases not matched to a gene: 5. This CDR3 is built from 17 residues. The CDR3 region is CSARVSGLAGSTDTQYF. In nucleotides, the CDR3 is TGCAGTGCTAGAGTATCCGGACTAGCGGGAAGCACAGATACGCAGTATTTT.

The V gene is TRBV24-1, the J gene TRBJ1-6; D is unclear. The CDR3 has 16 amino acids. The germline CDR1 and CDR2 sequences are KGHDR and SFDVKD. V shed 4 bases and J shed 9 bases, with 18 bases lying between them. The CDR3 reads CATSDRFVGLGSPLHF. The DNA for the CDR3 is TGTGCCACCAGTGACAGATTCGTTGGGTTGGGTTCACCCCTCCACTTT.

In its sample, this clonotype was seen many times. The chain couples TRBV7-3 to TRBJ2-7; tentative D call: TRBD1 (5 bases). The V end lost 4 bases, the J end lost 6 bases, and 19 bases lay between the germline ends. CDR1 and CDR2 (germline): SGHTA, FQGTGA. The CDR3 length is 15 residues. The CDR3 sequence: CASSSRASRPGEQYF. The DNA of the CDR3 is TGTGCCAGCAGCTCCAGGGCATCCCGTCCCGGCGAGCAGTACTTC. Drawing the rest from reference TRBV7-3 and TRBJ2-7, the complete variable domain is GAGVSQTPSNKVTEKGKYVELRCDPISGHTALYWYRQSLGQGPEFLIYFQGTGAADDSGLPNDRFFAVRPEGSVSTLKIQRTERGDSAVYLCASSSRASRPGEQYFGPGTRLTVT.

Comments on this clonotype: The junction and the germline gene differ at one end; a read error may be behind it. The gene calls are TRBV11-2 and TRBJ2-1, with TRBD1 as a possible D gene (6 bases). This CDR3 has 15 residues. Germline V CDR1 and CDR2: SGHAT, FQNNGV. The CDR3 sequence is CASGPQGLSYNEQFF. The CDR3 DNA is TGCGCCAGCGGCCCTCAGGGGCTCTCCTACAATGAGCAGTTCTTC.

This clonotype was recorded many times. The rearrangement links TRBV4-3 to TRBJ2-5; tentative D call: TRBD2 (6 bases). Trimming left V 4 bases short and J 9 bases short, with 12 bases between. Germline CDR1 is LGHNA and CDR2 is YSLEER. The CDR3 totals 12 residues. CDR3 sequence (DNA): TGCGCCAGCAGCCTTACAGGAGGGGCCCAGTACTTC. Amino acid sequence: CASSLTGGAQYF.

This chain joins TRBV2 and TRBJ2-1, with D perhaps being TRBD1 or TRBD2 (5 bases each). Trimming took off 3 bases at V and 4 bases at J, with 13 bases between the two ends. Per germline, CDR1 SNHLY and CDR2 FYNNEI. There are 15 residues in the CDR3. The CDR3 protein is CASSDGTEIYNEQFF. CDR3 coding DNA: TGTGCCAGCAGTGATGGGACGGAGATTTACAATGAGCAGTTCTTC.